The present T cell receptor (beta chain) was sequenced within a study of TIL therapy for anti-PD-1-resistant metastatic lung cancer. The libraries were made with immunoSEQ v3. Data came from immunoSEQ multiplex PCR; TCRdb stores just in-frame clones and leaves some out. The table has 50,000 to 65,000 clones, approximately 69% seen once; the top ten hold over 6.5%. The time point is: pre-treatment sample, taken before nivolumab and TIL therapy. Per germline, CDR1 LNHDA and CDR2 SQIVND (reference sequence). The CDR3 contains 15 residues. With 5 bases removed from V and 2 bases from J, the gap between germline ends came to 13 bases.

The clonotype was recovered from a person aged 25 to 85 with non-small cell lung cancer. This sequence joins TRBV19 and TRBJ2-1; D call uncertain. Sequenced here: blood, sampled at baseline. DNA of the CDR3: TGTGCCAGTAGTCTTAAACGGGCCACCTACAATGAGCAGTTCTTC. It yields the protein CASSLKRATYNEQFF.